Below are 13 T cell receptor beta chains sequenced from a single sample in a study of blood T cell repertoires in COVID-19. Sequencing used immunoSEQ multiplex PCR; TCRdb keeps in-frame clones, though not all of them. This sample has around 300,000 clones, with 88% found just once. Sequenced material: PBMCs or T cells enriched from blood (not recorded which). The receptor set was obtained from a woman aged 55-70 years in a cohort exposed to, infected with or recovered from COVID-19 (not recorded which).

This clone was counted a single time. The chain's CDR3 is CASKDRNTGELFF. The DNA of the CDR3 is TGTGCCAGCAAGGACAGAAACACCGGGGAGCTGTTTTTT. V and J are TRBV9 and TRBJ2-2; TRBD1 might be the D (6 bases). In germline, CDR1 is SGDLS, CDR2 YYNGEE. CDR3 length equals 13 residues. V was clipped by 6 bases and J by 2 bases, with 8 bases between them.

The chain carries TRBV11-2 and TRBJ2-7; TRBD1 agrees at 12 bases. The germline CDR1 and CDR2 sequences are SGHAT and FQNNGV. There are 15 residues in the CDR3. J gave up 4 bases and V 6 bases, and 7 bases lay outside the gene matches. The CDR3 nucleotides are TGTGCCAGCAGGTTTCCGGGACAGGGGGCTTACGAGCAGTACTTC. It codes for CASRFPGQGAYEQYF.

The gene calls are TRBV24-1 and TRBJ2-7, with 8 positions matching TRBD2. The junction had 10 bases not matched to a gene; V was cut back by 4 bases and J by 6 bases. The length of the CDR3 is 15 residues. Per the germline V gene, CDR1 is KGHDR and CDR2 is SFDVKD. The CDR3 sequence: CATSESGTSVSEQYF. Here the CDR3 DNA reads TGTGCCACCAGTGAGTCCGGGACTAGTGTTTCCGAGCAGTACTTC.

This sequence joins TRBV28 and TRBJ1-2; weak D call: TRBD1 (6 bases). This CDR3 comprises 18 residues. CDR1 and CDR2 (germline): MDHEN, SYDVKM. Trimming took 0 bases from V and 0 from J, leaving 17 bases between them. CDR3 DNA sequence: TGTGCCAGCAGTTTATGGAGAAGGGGGACACCTTCTAACTATGGCTACACCTTC. Amino acids: CASSLWRRGTPSNYGYTF.

This chain connects TRBV3-1 (or the pseudogene TRBV3-2) to TRBJ1-3; a weak D match, TRBD1 (6 bases). CDR1 LGHDT and CDR2 YNNKEL come from the germline V gene (reference sequence). The CDR3 has 16 amino acids. V lost 3 bases and J lost 4, with 16 bases in between. CDR3: CASSQGLTGSGNTIYF. DNA for the CDR3: TGTGCCAGCAGCCAGGGCCTTACAGGGAGCGGAAACACCATATATTTT.

The J gene is TRBJ2-7, the V gene TRBV27; 9 nucleotides agree with TRBD2. After removal of 4 bases from V and 4 bases from J, the junction contained 5 bases not matched to a gene. Germline lookup yields CDR1 MNHEY and CDR2 SMNVEV (reference sequence). The CDR3 totals 14 residues. The chain's CDR3 is CASSYSGSAYEQYF. DNA of the CDR3: TGTGCCAGCAGTTATAGCGGGAGTGCTTACGAGCAGTACTTC.

The CDR3 DNA reads as TGTGCCAGCAGTGGGGCGCAGGGAGTAGCGGGAGGACACGTTGAGCAGTACTTC. Translating gives CASSGAQGVAGGHVEQYF. The chain combines TRBV2 with TRBJ2-7; TRBD2 matches 10 bases. Germline CDR1 reads SNHLY; CDR2 reads FYNNEI. Trimming removed 4 bases from V and 7 bases from J; junction bases left unmatched: 19. The CDR3 loop spans 18 amino acids.

The J gene is TRBJ2-7, the V gene TRBV27; 9 nucleotides align to TRBD1. The germline V gene has CDR1 MNHEY and CDR2 SMNVEV (reference sequence). The length of the CDR3 is 14 residues. The ends lost 5 bases at V and 7 bases at J; junction bases unmatched: 9. CDR3 sequence reads: CASSPFDRGTEQYF. DNA for the CDR3: TGTGCCAGCAGTCCCTTTGACAGGGGGACGGAGCAGTACTTC.

The chain employs TRBV6-5 and TRBJ1-1; D unresolved. With 5 bases removed from V and 5 bases from J, the gap between germline ends came to 12 bases. CDR3 length: 13 amino acids. CDR1 is MNHEY, CDR2 SVGAGI, per germline. CDR3 protein: CASSPGDVTEAFF. Here the CDR3 DNA reads TGTGCCAGCAGTCCGGGAGACGTTACTGAAGCTTTCTTT.

The CDR3 loop is CASSLTTEGELFF. The CDR3, as DNA: TGTGCCAGCAGTTTAACGACTGAGGGGGAGCTGTTTTTT. This chain connects TRBV12-3 or TRBV12-4 to TRBJ2-2; no clear D. The CDR3 contains 13 residues. V shed 2 bases and J shed 8 bases, with 9 bases lying between them.

The chain uses TRBV7-2 and TRBJ2-5; D ambiguous. The germline V gene encodes CDR1 SGHTA and CDR2 FQGNSA. The CDR3 runs to 13 residues. V lost 2 bases to trimming and J lost 7 bases, with 11 bases between them. The CDR3: CASSLRIPGTQYF. For the CDR3, the DNA is TGTGCCAGCAGCTTAAGGATACCAGGGACCCAGTACTTC. Using reference TRBV7-2 and TRBJ2-5 for the parts outside the CDR3, the full variable domain is GAGVSQSPSNKVTEKGKDVELRCDPISGHTALYWYRQSLGQGLEFLIYFQGNSAPDKSGLPSDRFSAERTGGSVSTLTIQRTQQEDSAVYLCASSLRIPGTQYFGPGTRLLVL.

The chain links TRBV5-1 to TRBJ1-1; D is possibly TRBD1 (5 bases). This CDR3 region has 14 residues. From germline, CDR1 is SGHRS and CDR2 YFSETQ. The ends were cut back, 0 bases at V and 11 bases at J, with 17 bases in the middle. The CDR3 DNA follows: TGCGCCAGCAGCTTGGCCGGGGGGACTGAAGCGGCTTTCTTT. Translation gives CASSLAGGTEAAFF. Combining the CDR3 with reference TRBV5-1 and TRBJ1-1 gives the whole variable domain KAGVTQTPRYLIKTRGQQVTLSCSPISGHRSVSWYQQTPGQGLQFLFEYFSETQRNKGNFPGRFSGRQFSNSRSEMNVSTLELGDSALYLCASSLAGGTEAAFFGQGTRLTVV.

The genes are TRBV25-1 and TRBJ2-1, with D possibly matching TRBD1 (5 bases). The CDR3 length is 13 residues. Germline V lookup: CDR1 MGHDK, CDR2 SYGVNS. V was trimmed by 3 bases and J by 6 bases, leaving 9 bases between them. The CDR3 region is CASSDPGFNEQFF. In DNA form, the CDR3 reads TGTGCCAGCAGTGATCCAGGGTTCAATGAGCAGTTCTTC. Supplemented by reference TRBV25-1 and TRBJ2-1, the full variable domain reads EADIYQTPRYLVIGTGKKITLECSQTMGHDKMYWYQQDPGMELHLIHYSYGVNSTEKGDLSSESTVSRIRTEHFPLTLESARPSHTSQYLCASSDPGFNEQFFGPGTRLTVL.